This T cell receptor (beta chain) originates from a study of PD-L1 blockade in urothelial cancer. Study details: Bladder-origin urothelial cancer in males covered about 90% of the roughly 30 patients. Among blood samples, the median T cell count was around 140,000.

Enrolled patients showed locally advanced or metastatic urothelial carcinoma. The CDR3 is 13 amino acids. V lost 4 bases to trimming and J lost 4 bases, with 8 bases between them. Germline V gene data show CDR1 as SGHTA and CDR2 as FQGNSA. Sequenced by immunoSEQ multiplex PCR; TCRdb stores in-frame clones only, minus some. The sample holds some 28,000 clones; 80% to 85% are singletons and the top ten take roughly 1.9%. The sequenced sample was PBMCs, obtained around atezolizumab (anti-PD-L1) treatment. This receptor was identified in a man aged 45-60 years with urothelial cancer. The gene calls are TRBV7-2 and TRBJ1-5; D ambiguous. CDR3 sequence: CASSSWANQPQHF. CDR3 bases: TGTGCCAGCAGCTCTTGGGCTAATCAGCCCCAGCATTTT. Full variable domain (outside the CDR3, taken from reference TRBV7-2 and TRBJ1-5): GAGVSQSPSNKVTEKGKDVELRCDPISGHTALYWYRQSLGQGLEFLIYFQGNSAPDKSGLPSDRFSAERTGGSVSTLTIQRTQQEDSAVYLCASSSWANQPQHFGDGTRLSIL.